Sequencing of this TCR beta chain was carried out in a study of T cells expressing NK-cell markers. Study-wide background: It was sorted CD3+CD56+NKG2C+, CD3+CD56+NKG2C- and CD3+CD56-NKG2C+ T cells that supplied the TCR beta repertoires. Eight donors were sequenced, of whom seven were HCMV-seropositive, while the remaining one was HCMV-seronegative.

A remark on this clonotype: The antigen is unknown.

Findings and caveats of the study: The study did not resolve the HCMV specificity of expanded NKG2C+ T cell clones.

cDNA encoding TCR beta was synthesized via 5'RACE template switching incorporating UMIs. TCRdb reprocessed the 5' RACE reads, keeping one entry per CDR3 protein, no DNA. The table lists about 440,000 distinct CDR3 sequences. The sequence was collected from a woman between 18 and 69 years old in good health. The specimen was blood T cells: a sorted CD56 or NKG2C T cell subset, CD4+ or CD8+ T cells, or bulk PBMC T cells (not recorded which).

This CDR3 is CSAINSRSVEQYF. The V and J genes are TRBV20-1 and TRBJ2-7. Germline CDR1 and CDR2: DFQATT and SNEGSKA (reference sequence). There are 13 residues in the CDR3.